The entry below gives a single T cell receptor beta chain sequence along with its context. Its antigen is not identified. This CDR3 contains 16 residues. The J segment lost 2 bases and the V segment lost 4 bases, leaving 7 bases of the junction unmatched. In germline, CDR1 is SGHNT, CDR2 YENEEA. These data come from a study of blood T cells in healthy people across ages. Alongside a J-beta primer mix, a sample-barcoded 5' primer served in a second PCR lasting roughly 6 to 11 cycles. TCRdb re-called the 5' RACE reads through MiXCR, storing one row per CDR3 protein. The top ten clones hold about 4% of a sample with 1.5 million to 1.8 million distinct CDR3 sequences, about 45% of them seen once. Study-wide results and limits: Because donor CMV status was unknown, expanded clonotype changes were possibly confounded. Naive T cell percentage showed a strong correlation with the diversity of TCR beta.

The rearrangement links TRBV11-3 to TRBJ2-1; 8 nucleotides match TRBD1. The source is a woman under 30 in good health. The specimen was blood. The CDR3 nucleotides read TGTGCCAGCAGCTCTCAGGGGGCGAACCCCTACAATGAGCAGTTCTTC. Protein product: CASSSQGANPYNEQFF. The whole variable domain, filled in from reference TRBV11-3 and TRBJ2-1, reads EAGVVQSPRYKIIEKKQPVAFWCNPISGHNTLYWYLQNLGQGPELLIRYENEEAVDDSQLPKDRFSAERLKGVDSTLKIQPAELGDSAVYLCASSSQGANPYNEQFFGPGTRLTVL.